These 28 T cell receptor beta chains were all obtained from the same sample, sequenced in a study of blood T cell repertoires in COVID-19. Data came from immunoSEQ multiplex PCR; TCRdb stores just in-frame clones and leaves some out. Of some 120,000 clones in the sample, about nine tenths were seen once. The sample consisted of peripheral blood. The receptors come from a man aged 55 to 70 with COVID-19, enrolled during active disease.

The chain combines TRBV7-7 with TRBJ2-1; TRBD1 matches 7 bases. CDR1 is SSHAT and CDR2 is FNYEAQ in the germline V gene (reference sequence). This CDR3 has 15 residues. V gave up 1 base and J gave up 5 bases; unmatched junction bases: 5. The CDR3 loop is CASSLGQGSDNEQFF. The CDR3 DNA follows: TGTGCCAGCAGCTTAGGACAGGGCTCGGACAATGAGCAGTTCTTC.

The gene calls are TRBV2 and TRBJ2-5; 9 bases agree with TRBD2. CDR1 and CDR2 from the germline V gene are SNHLY and FYNNEI. The CDR3 sequence is 13 residues long. V lost 7 bases, J lost 2 bases, and 2 bases stayed unmatched. CDR3 nucleotide sequence: TGTGCCAGCACGACTAGCGGACAAGAGACCCAGTACTTC. This codes for CASTTSGQETQYF.

CDR3 coding DNA: TGTGCCAGCAGCATCCGACAGGGTGCCTGGTACCAAGAGACCCAGTACTTC. This codes for CASSIRQGAWYQETQYF. The chain employs TRBV7-9 and TRBJ2-5; the match to TRBD1 covers 7 bases. Trimming removed 5 bases from V and 0 bases from J; junction bases left unmatched: 12. Germline V gene data show CDR1 as SEHNR and CDR2 as FQNEAQ (reference sequence). The CDR3 sequence is 17 residues long. Based on the CDR3 plus reference TRBV7-9 and TRBJ2-5, the full variable domain is DTGVSQNPRHKITKRGQNVTFRCDPISEHNRLYWYRQTLGQGPEFLTYFQNEAQLEKSRLLSDRFSAERPKGSFSTLEIQRTEQGDSAMYLCASSIRQGAWYQETQYFGPGTRLLVL.

This chain links TRBV6-5 with TRBJ1-3; no firm D call. The CDR3 extends over 13 amino acids. Germline V gives CDR1 MNHEY, CDR2 SVGAGI. Trimming cost V 6 bases and J 0 bases, with 6 bases left between them. The DNA for the CDR3 is TGTGCCAGCAGGCCCAGCTCTGGAAACACCATATATTTT. It codes for CASRPSSGNTIYF.

The chain couples TRBV6-5 to TRBJ1-2, with D possibly TRBD1 on 5 matching bases. The length of the CDR3 is 13 residues. V lost 5 bases to trimming and J lost 3 bases, with 10 bases between them. Germline V gene sequence: CDR1 MNHEY, CDR2 SVGAGI. The CDR3 reads CASSRDRDYGYTF. The CDR3 DNA follows: TGTGCCAGCAGTAGAGACAGAGACTATGGCTACACCTTC.

This chain joins TRBV6-1 and TRBJ2-1; 7 nucleotides match TRBD2. This CDR3 region has 15 residues. Per the germline V gene, CDR1 is MNHNS and CDR2 is SASEGT. J lost 4 bases, V lost 3 bases, and 6 bases had no gene match. The CDR3 loop reads CASSDAAGAYNEQFF. The CDR3 DNA follows: TGTGCCAGCAGTGATGCGGCGGGAGCTTACAATGAGCAGTTCTTC.

This rearrangement joins TRBV10-3 to TRBJ2-7; D is undetermined. V dropped 4 bases and J dropped 0 bases, with 13 bases sitting between them. The CDR3 is made up of 15 amino acids. CDR1 ENHRY and CDR2 SYGVKD come from the germline V gene. The CDR3 bases are TGTGCCATCAGTGGGCCTCTGACGGGCTCCTACGAGCAGTACTTC. Translated, it gives CAISGPLTGSYEQYF.

This rearrangement joins TRBV30 to TRBJ1-2; tentatively, D is TRBD1 (5 bases). CDR3 length: 14 amino acids. CDR1 is GTSNPN and CDR2 is SVGIG in the germline V gene (reference sequence). Trimming left V 5 bases short and J 8 bases short, with 21 bases between. CDR3 region: CAWVRVGALRGYTF. In DNA form, the CDR3 reads TGTGCCTGGGTTAGGGTTGGGGCCCTCCGAGGCTACACCTTC.

The genes are TRBV10-3 and TRBJ1-1; 8 nucleotides match TRBD1. V gave up 11 bases and J gave up 7 bases; unmatched junction bases: 12. The CDR3 length is 13 residues. Germline lookup yields CDR1 ENHRY and CDR2 SYGVKD. The CDR3 spells CASTRGREYEAFF. The CDR3 coding sequence is TGTGCCTCGACCAGGGGGCGCGAGTATGAAGCTTTCTTT.

The rearrangement uses TRBV5-6 and TRBJ1-4; 8 bases are a match to TRBD1. Germline trimming cut 4 bases from V and 0 bases from J; bases unmatched to any gene: 5. Germline-derived CDR1 and CDR2 are SGHDT and YYEEEE. The CDR3 consists of 16 residues. The CDR3 nucleotides are TGTGCCAGCAGCGGACAGGGTCAGGCAACTAATGAAAAACTGTTTTTT. Protein sequence: CASSGQGQATNEKLFF. Together with reference TRBV5-6 and TRBJ1-4, the CDR3 gives the full variable domain: DAGVTQSPTHLIKTRGQQVTLRCSPKSGHDTVSWYQQALGQGPQFIFQYYEEEERQRGNFPDRFSGHQFPNYSSELNVNALLLGDSALYLCASSGQGQATNEKLFFGSGTQLSVL.

The V gene is TRBV24-1, the J gene TRBJ1-1; D is possibly TRBD1 (6 bases). The germline CDR1 and CDR2 sequences are KGHDR and SFDVKD. The CDR3 totals 13 residues. Trimming removed 3 bases at V and 3 bases at J, with 7 bases between. The CDR3 bases are TGTGCCACCAGTGATACAGGGTACACTGAAGCTTTCTTT. Translated, it gives CATSDTGYTEAFF.

This chain connects TRBV27 to TRBJ2-7; TRBD2 matches 9 bases. Per germline, CDR1 MNHEY and CDR2 SMNVEV (reference sequence). After removal of 7 bases from V and 4 bases from J, the junction contained 11 bases not matched to a gene. The length of the CDR3 is 15 residues. This chain's CDR3 is CASTLRREGLYEQYF. The CDR3 nucleotides are TGTGCCAGCACACTTCGGCGGGAGGGCCTTTACGAGCAGTACTTC.

The rearrangement links TRBV11-3 to TRBJ1-1; a possible D gene is TRBD1 (5 bases). CDR1 is SGHNT, CDR2 YENEEA, per germline. The CDR3 is 15 residues long. Between the trimmed V and J ends, which lost 6 bases and 0 bases, there was a span of 14 bases. The chain's CDR3 is CASRAGSPMNTEAFF. The CDR3 nucleotides are TGTGCCAGCAGGGCAGGGTCCCCCATGAACACTGAAGCTTTCTTT.

The rearrangement links TRBV27 to TRBJ2-7; 11 nucleotides match TRBD2. The CDR3 loop spans 15 amino acids. Germline V gene data show CDR1 as MNHEY and CDR2 as SMNVEV (reference sequence). Trimming removed 5 bases from V and 4 bases from J; junction bases left unmatched: 7. The CDR3 spells CASSRAGTSGYEQYF. CDR3 DNA: TGTGCCAGCAGTCGTGCCGGGACTAGCGGTTACGAGCAGTACTTC.

The CDR3 coding sequence is TGTGCCAGCAGTTACTCCAGAGGAGTGCCAAATCAGCCCCAGCATTTT. The encoded protein is CASSYSRGVPNQPQHF. The gene calls are TRBV6-5 and TRBJ1-5; no definite D call. Germline V CDR1 and CDR2: MNHEY, SVGAGI. The CDR3 is 16 amino acids. Trimming left V 0 bases short and J 4 bases short, with 13 bases between.

The chain recombines TRBV7-8 with TRBJ2-2, with 8 nucleotides matching TRBD2. The germline V gene has CDR1 SGHVS and CDR2 FQNEAQ. V lost 3 bases and J lost 4; bases outside the gene matches: 4. The CDR3 contains 15 residues. The CDR3 DNA sequence: TGTGCCAGCAGCTTTGGGACTAGAGGCACCGGGGAGCTGTTTTTT. Amino acid sequence: CASSFGTRGTGELFF.

The chain is built from TRBV11-3 and TRBJ2-1; 7 bases match TRBD2. CDR1 is SGHNT and CDR2 is YENEEA in the germline V gene. V shed 6 bases, J shed 3 bases, and the junction held 11 bases outside the gene matches. The CDR3 consists of 16 residues. The CDR3 is CASRVAGGGVYNEQFF. The CDR3, as DNA: TGTGCCAGCAGGGTAGCGGGCGGAGGCGTCTACAATGAGCAGTTCTTC.

This chain links TRBV28 with TRBJ2-2; 8 bases align to TRBD2. The CDR3 runs to 16 residues. The germline gives CDR1 MDHEN, CDR2 SYDVKM. The J segment lost 3 bases and the V segment lost 2 bases, leaving 5 bases of the junction unmatched. CDR3 sequence (DNA): TGTGCCAGCAGTTTAACGGTAGCGGGGTACACCGGGGAGCTGTTTTTT. Translation: CASSLTVAGYTGELFF.

The rearrangement links TRBV7-2 to TRBJ1-1; 8 positions match TRBD1. The CDR3 has 13 amino acids. Germline CDR1 SGHTA, CDR2 FQGNSA. V was clipped by 11 bases and J by 1 base; unmatched bases: 6. This chain's CDR3 is CAGNRGTNTEAFF. The CDR3 DNA sequence: TGTGCCGGGAACAGGGGGACGAACACTGAAGCTTTCTTT.

The chain joins TRBV19 to TRBJ2-1; D possibly corresponds to TRBD1 (5 bases). Germline V gene data show CDR1 as LNHDA and CDR2 as SQIVND (reference sequence). The V gene lost 1 base and the J gene lost 9 bases, with 16 bases spanning the gap. This CDR3 spans 15 amino acids. The CDR3: CASSIGEAGFREQFF. In nucleotides, the CDR3 is TGTGCCAGTAGTATAGGAGAGGCAGGGTTTCGTGAGCAGTTCTTC. Complete variable domain (other parts from reference TRBV19 and TRBJ2-1): DGGITQSPKYLFRKEGQNVTLSCEQNLNHDAMYWYRQDPGQGLRLIYYSQIVNDFQKGDIAEGYSVSREKKESFPLTVTSAQKNPTAFYLCASSIGEAGFREQFFGPGTRLTVL.

The chain is built from TRBV6-5 and TRBJ1-5; 12 bases agree with TRBD1. The CDR3 covers 14 residues. V lost 4 bases, J lost 7 bases, and 2 bases stayed unmatched. The V gene's germline CDR1 is MNHEY and CDR2 SVGAGI. The CDR3 spells CASSSGTGGQPQHF. CDR3 nucleotide sequence: TGTGCCAGCAGTTCCGGGACAGGGGGCCAGCCCCAGCATTTT.

The chain couples TRBV5-1 to TRBJ2-3; TRBD1 matches at 8 bases. This CDR3 is built from 15 residues. Germline loops: CDR1 SGHRS, CDR2 YFSETQ. J was trimmed by 6 bases and V by 1 base; bases with no gene match: 7. CDR3 amino acids: CASSLNGQGQDTQYF. The CDR3 DNA follows: TGCGCCAGCAGCTTGAACGGACAGGGCCAGGATACGCAGTATTTT.

The genes are TRBV10-3 and TRBJ1-1; the D gene is possibly TRBD1 (5 bases). The CDR3 covers 14 residues. Trimming cost V 7 bases and J 0 bases, with 12 bases left between them. The germline gives CDR1 ENHRY, CDR2 SYGVKD. The chain's CDR3 is CAIKHPGMNTEAFF. The CDR3 DNA reads as TGTGCCATCAAACACCCAGGGATGAACACTGAAGCTTTCTTT.

V gene TRBV7-9 combines with J gene TRBJ1-1, with D tentatively TRBD1 (5 bases). In germline, CDR1 is SEHNR, CDR2 FQNEAQ (reference sequence). CDR3 length equals 14 residues. V dropped 3 bases and J dropped 8 bases, with 16 bases sitting between them. The CDR3 DNA reads as TGTGCCAGCAGCTTCTACTCTGGGGCGGGAGAAGCTTTCTTT. Its protein is CASSFYSGAGEAFF.

The V gene is TRBV25-1, the J gene TRBJ1-1; the match to TRBD1 covers 8 bases. The trim removed 4 bases at V and 0 bases at J, leaving 7 bases unmatched. This CDR3 spans 16 amino acids. The germline V gene encodes CDR1 MGHDK and CDR2 SYGVNS. DNA of the CDR3: TGTGCCAGCAGTGCAGGACAGGGCCGACTGAACACTGAAGCTTTCTTT. Residues: CASSAGQGRLNTEAFF.

V is TRBV9 and J is TRBJ1-2; no clear D. Germline V lookup: CDR1 SGDLS, CDR2 YYNGEE. This CDR3 contains 15 residues. V shed 4 bases and J shed 3 bases, with 16 bases lying between them. The chain's CDR3 is CASSPPPPEHYGYTF. Here the CDR3 DNA reads TGTGCCAGCAGCCCACCCCCTCCAGAACACTATGGCTACACCTTC.

The rearrangement links TRBV2 to TRBJ2-1, with 7 bases matching TRBD1. CDR1 is SNHLY, CDR2 FYNNEI, per germline. This CDR3 region has 14 residues. V dropped 8 bases and J dropped 1; count of bases not matched to a gene: 5. The CDR3 loop reads CASDRVGSYNEQFF. For the CDR3, the DNA is TGTGCCAGCGACAGGGTGGGATCCTACAATGAGCAGTTCTTC.

The V gene is TRBV30, the J gene TRBJ2-1; TRBD1 agrees at 8 bases. Germline-derived CDR1 and CDR2 are GTSNPN and SVGIG (reference sequence). The CDR3 runs to 11 residues. V shed 0 bases, J shed 16 bases, and the junction held 5 bases outside the gene matches. DNA of the CDR3: TGTGCCTGGAGTGTAACAGGGGGAAGATTCTTC. Encoded protein: CAWSVTGGRFF.